This passage covers 23 T cell receptor beta chains from one sample sequenced in a study of T cell responses to AZD1222 COVID-19 vaccine. Data came from immunoSEQ multiplex PCR; TCRdb stores just in-frame clones and leaves some out. The table includes 150,000 to 200,000 clones, approximately 90% detected once. The material was peripheral blood, obtained 28 days after the second dose of the MenACWY control vaccine. These TCRs come from an adult who received the MenACWY meningococcal vaccine as a control.

The chain employs TRBV28 and TRBJ1-1; tentative D call: TRBD1 (5 bases). The CDR3 is 17 amino acids. Trimming shortened V by 3 bases and J by 5 bases, and 22 bases separated the two germline ends. Germline V gene lookup returns CDR1 MDHEN and CDR2 SYDVKM. CDR3 nucleotide sequence: TGTGCCAGCAGTTTGCCCCTGACAAAATTGGGGGTAACTGAAGCTTTCTTT. Protein sequence: CASSLPLTKLGVTEAFF.

This rearrangement joins TRBV24-1 to TRBJ2-1; 11 nucleotides match TRBD2. The CDR3 runs 15 residues. The V segment lost 3 bases and the J segment 6 bases; nucleotides outside the gene matches: 3. The germline V gene encodes CDR1 KGHDR and CDR2 SFDVKD. CDR3 sequence reads: CATSDASGRFNEQFF. CDR3 DNA sequence: TGTGCCACCAGTGATGCTAGCGGGAGGTTCAATGAGCAGTTCTTC.

The CDR3 here is CSVQTQGTGNTIYF. DNA of the CDR3: TGCAGCGTTCAAACCCAGGGGACGGGAAACACCATATATTTT. The rearrangement links TRBV29-1 to TRBJ1-3, with a weak D call TRBD1 (6 bases). V lost 5 bases to trimming and J lost 4 bases, with 15 bases between them. This CDR3 region has 14 residues. Germline V lookup: CDR1 SQVTM, CDR2 ANQGSEA.

The chain uses TRBV7-9 and TRBJ2-7; D tentatively reads TRBD1 or TRBD2 (5 bases each). CDR1 and CDR2 from the germline V gene are SEHNR and FQNEAQ (reference sequence). CDR3 size: 14 residues. V shed 0 bases and J shed 2 bases, with 8 bases lying between them. CDR3 amino acids: CASSLAGTAYEQYF. The CDR3, as DNA: TGTGCCAGCAGCTTAGCAGGGACGGCCTACGAGCAGTACTTC.

V and J are TRBV10-3 and TRBJ2-7, with D tentatively TRBD1 (6 bases). Trimming stripped 3 bases from V and 5 bases from J, with 11 bases between. This CDR3 has 13 amino acids. Germline V gene data show CDR1 as ENHRY and CDR2 as SYGVKD. The CDR3 DNA follows: TGTGCCATCAGTGACCTACAGGGCCACGAGCAGTACTTC. Protein: CAISDLQGHEQYF.

This rearrangement joins TRBV6-5 to TRBJ1-2, with TRBD1 matching over 8 bases. The germline gives CDR1 MNHEY, CDR2 SVGAGI. J gave up 4 bases and V 5 bases, and 3 bases lay outside the gene matches. This CDR3 has 13 amino acids. DNA of the CDR3: TGTGCCAGCAGTCAACAGGGGGGCTATGGCTACACCTTC. Translated, it gives CASSQQGGYGYTF.

The gene calls are TRBV9 and TRBJ1-6, with 9 bases aligning to TRBD1. The CDR3 has 14 amino acids. The germline gives CDR1 SGDLS, CDR2 YYNGEE. The V segment lost 2 bases and the J segment 7 bases; nucleotides outside the gene matches: 1. CDR3 sequence (DNA): TGTGCCAGCAGCGTGGACAGGGGCAATTCACCCCTCCACTTT. The encoded protein is CASSVDRGNSPLHF.

The rearrangement links TRBV19 to TRBJ1-1, with a tentative D call TRBD1 (6 bases). CDR3 size: 12 residues. The V gene lost 8 bases and the J gene lost 7 bases, with 14 bases spanning the gap. In germline, CDR1 is LNHDA, CDR2 SQIVND (reference sequence). CDR3 nucleotides: TGTGCCAGTTACTCGGGGGGCTATGAAGCTTTCTTT. Residues: CASYSGGYEAFF.

This chain uses TRBV5-4 with TRBJ2-2; the match to TRBD2 covers 10 bases. Germline-derived CDR1 and CDR2 are SGHNT and YYREEE (reference sequence). This CDR3 comprises 18 residues. The trim removed 4 bases at V and 6 bases at J, leaving 15 bases unmatched. The DNA for the CDR3 is TGTGCCAGCAGCCCACCACCGTCTAGCGGGAGAGTCTCCGGGGAGCTGTTTTTT. Translating gives CASSPPPSSGRVSGELFF.

The CDR3 here is CASSPPSLMNTEAFF. In nucleotides, the CDR3 is TGTGCCAGCTCACCACCGAGTTTAATGAACACTGAAGCTTTCTTT. This chain links TRBV18 with TRBJ1-1; D not certain. CDR1 is KGHSH, CDR2 LQKENI, per germline. Trimming shortened V by 0 bases and J by 0 bases, and 8 bases separated the two germline ends. The CDR3 spans 15 residues.

This chain joins TRBV6-5 and TRBJ1-4; TRBD1 agrees at 8 bases. Germline V gene data show CDR1 as MNHEY and CDR2 as SVGAGI. The CDR3 covers 15 residues. V dropped 7 bases and J dropped 3; count of bases not matched to a gene: 7. The CDR3 nucleotides read TGTGCCAGCACCGGACAGGGTGATCCTAATGAAAAACTGTTTTTT. Its protein product is CASTGQGDPNEKLFF.

The rearrangement joins TRBV12-3 or TRBV12-4 to TRBJ1-2, with D perhaps TRBD1 (6 bases). This CDR3 has 13 amino acids. V was clipped by 5 bases and J by 8 bases, with 15 bases between them. The CDR3 DNA follows: TGTGCCAGCAGTCTCAGGGGAAGTCACGGCTACACCTTC. Translated, it gives CASSLRGSHGYTF.

The rearrangement uses TRBV11-2 and TRBJ1-5; tentatively, D is TRBD1 (5 bases). This CDR3 contains 14 residues. Germline V gene sequence: CDR1 SGHAT, CDR2 FQNNGV. Trimming left V 3 bases short and J 4 bases short, with 10 bases between. CDR3 protein: CASSFGRVNQPQHF. CDR3 in DNA: TGTGCCAGCAGCTTCGGCAGGGTTAATCAGCCCCAGCATTTT.

CDR3 sequence reads: CASSFQGGRVEKLFF. The DNA of the CDR3 is TGTGCCAGCAGCTTCCAAGGGGGTAGGGTTGAAAAACTGTTTTTT. The chain links TRBV5-6 to TRBJ1-4, with D possibly TRBD1 on 6 matching bases. CDR1 is SGHDT, CDR2 YYEEEE, per germline. The V end lost 2 bases, the J end lost 7 bases, and 15 bases lay between the germline ends. This CDR3 is built from 15 residues.

This chain uses TRBV19 with TRBJ1-1; 8 bases are a match to TRBD1. The CDR3 loop spans 14 amino acids. The germline V gene has CDR1 LNHDA and CDR2 SQIVND (reference sequence). V lost 3 bases and J lost 5; bases outside the gene matches: 5. CDR3: CASSMEQGETEAFF. The CDR3 DNA follows: TGTGCCAGTAGTATGGAACAGGGGGAAACTGAAGCTTTCTTT.

The rearrangement joins TRBV6-5 to TRBJ1-5, with D possibly matching TRBD1 (6 bases). V lost 6 bases and J lost 5, with 11 bases in between. Germline CDR1 is MNHEY and CDR2 is SVGAGI. CDR3 length: 13 amino acids. This CDR3 is CASRYRAHQPQHF. Here the CDR3 DNA reads TGTGCCAGCAGATACAGGGCTCATCAGCCCCAGCATTTT.

This rearrangement joins TRBV4-3 to TRBJ1-5; maybe TRBD1 (5 bases). From germline, CDR1 is LGHNA and CDR2 YSLEER. The length of the CDR3 is 14 residues. Between the trimmed V and J ends, which lost 0 bases and 9 bases, there was a span of 12 bases. The CDR3 spells CASSQERWGWPQHF. The DNA of the CDR3 is TGCGCCAGCAGCCAAGAGAGGTGGGGGTGGCCCCAGCATTTT.

The chain has TRBV14 and TRBJ2-5; either TRBD1 or TRBD2 may fit D (5 bases each). Germline CDR1 and CDR2: SGHDN and FVKESK. Between the trimmed V and J ends, which lost 1 base and 0 bases, there was a span of 9 bases. The CDR3 totals 15 residues. CDR3 in amino acids: CASSQAWGYQETQYF. In DNA form, the CDR3 reads TGTGCCAGCAGCCAAGCTTGGGGGTACCAAGAGACCCAGTACTTC.

This chain connects TRBV30 to TRBJ2-1, with TRBD2 matching over 7 bases. Germline lookup yields CDR1 GTSNPN and CDR2 SVGIG (reference sequence). The CDR3 runs 15 residues. V was pared by 3 bases and J by 5 bases, with 10 bases of the junction left unmatched. The CDR3 DNA follows: TGTGCCTGGAGGCCGGGCGGGAGATTCGACAATGAGCAGTTCTTC. This codes for CAWRPGGRFDNEQFF.

This chain links TRBV28 with TRBJ1-1, with a possible D match to TRBD1 (6 bases). The CDR3 totals 15 residues. Trimming shortened V by 7 bases and J by 4 bases, and 19 bases separated the two germline ends. In germline, CDR1 is MDHEN, CDR2 SYDVKM. CDR3 protein: CASTVGQGKGTEAFF. DNA for the CDR3: TGTGCCAGCACAGTTGGGCAGGGGAAGGGCACTGAAGCTTTCTTT. Supplemented by reference TRBV28 and TRBJ1-1, the full variable domain reads DVKVTQSSRYLVKRTGEKVFLECVQDMDHENMFWYRQDPGLGLRLIYFSYDVKMKEKGDIPEGYSVSREKKERFSLILESASTNQTSMYLCASTVGQGKGTEAFFGQGTRLTVV.

Turning to this clone: Within the sample, other DNA sequences also encode this same CDR3. The V gene is TRBV28, the J gene TRBJ2-6; D may correspond to TRBD1 or TRBD2 (5 bases each). Germline values: CDR1 MDHEN, CDR2 SYDVKM. The length of the CDR3 is 15 residues. V was shortened by 2 bases and J by 1 base, with 6 bases between the two germline ends. DNA for the CDR3: TGTGCCAGCAGTTTAGGGGGATCTGGGGCCAACGTCCTGACTTTC. Protein: CASSLGGSGANVLTF.

The V call is TRBV9, the J call TRBJ2-1; D may be TRBD1 (6 bases). Between the trimmed V and J ends, which lost 1 base and 5 bases, there was a span of 7 bases. The V gene's germline CDR1 is SGDLS and CDR2 YYNGEE. The CDR3 totals 13 residues. The CDR3 DNA reads as TGTGCCAGCAGCGTAAGACAGGACAATGAGCAGTTCTTC. This sequence encodes CASSVRQDNEQFF.

This chain links TRBV9 with TRBJ2-1, with 11 nucleotides matching TRBD2. V was pared by 4 bases and J by 10 bases, with 10 bases of the junction left unmatched. CDR3 size: 15 residues. Germline V gene sequence: CDR1 SGDLS, CDR2 YYNGEE. CDR3 sequence (DNA): TGTGCCAGCAGCAATAGCGGGAGGGCCGGAAAGGAGCAGTTCTTC. This encodes CASSNSGRAGKEQFF.